The next 19 T cell receptor beta chains were all read from a single sample in a study of shared clonotypes between healthy human individuals. The table came from immunoSEQ multiplex PCR; TCRdb's copy has only in-frame clones and leaves some out. Among some 1 million clones listed, about 70% were seen once. Sequencing was performed on memory CD4+ T cells sorted from blood. Subset noted: CD45RA-negative fraction. The receptors shown here come from a man aged 18 to 29 in good health.

The chain has TRBV28 and TRBJ1-1, with no clear D. V shed 2 bases and J shed 3 bases, with 19 bases lying between them. Germline V gene data show CDR1 as MDHEN and CDR2 as SYDVKM. The CDR3 covers 17 residues. The CDR3 DNA follows: TGTGCCAGCAGTTTACATAATTTGCAGAGTCAGGACACTGAAGCTTTCTTT. Translating it yields CASSLHNLQSQDTEAFF.

This chain joins TRBV5-6 and TRBJ2-5; no clear D gene. Looked up from germline, CDR1 is SGHDT and CDR2 is YYEEEE. Trimming stripped 2 bases from V and 4 bases from J, with 9 bases between. CDR3 length: 13 amino acids. CDR3 in DNA: TGTGCCAGCAGCTTTATGGCCCCAGAGACCCAGTACTTC. Protein product: CASSFMAPETQYF.

The V gene is TRBV10-3, the J gene TRBJ2-7, with D hard to call. The CDR3 is made up of 12 amino acids. The germline V gene has CDR1 ENHRY and CDR2 SYGVKD. V gave up 3 bases and J gave up 1 base, with 4 bases separating them. The CDR3 protein is CAISEQSYEQYF. CDR3 in DNA: TGTGCCATCAGTGAACAGTCCTACGAGCAGTACTTC.

The chain joins TRBV25-1 to TRBJ1-2; 11 nucleotides agree with TRBD1. After removal of 4 bases from V and 6 bases from J, the junction contained 7 bases not matched to a gene. This CDR3 is 15 amino acids long. Germline CDR1 is MGHDK and CDR2 is SYGVNS. CDR3 in amino acids: CASSVPGQGVDGYTF. CDR3 DNA sequence: TGTGCCAGCAGTGTCCCGGGACAGGGGGTGGATGGCTACACCTTC.

This chain links TRBV5-1 with TRBJ2-7; 10 bases agree with TRBD1. V lost 4 bases and J lost 4; bases outside the gene matches: 8. The CDR3 sequence is 15 residues long. In germline, CDR1 is SGHRS, CDR2 YFSETQ. The CDR3 bases are TGCGCCAGCAGCCGAGTCGGACAGGGGGGTTACGAGCAGTACTTC. Translation gives CASSRVGQGGYEQYF.

In this sample, this clone turned up a few times. V and J are TRBV29-1 and TRBJ2-1, with TRBD1 identical over 8 bases. This CDR3 is built from 14 residues. With 7 bases clipped from V and 5 bases from J, the junction kept 10 bases outside the gene matches. Germline V CDR1 and CDR2: SQVTM, ANQGSEA. The CDR3 here is CSGKDRAPHNEQFF. CDR3 in DNA: TGCAGCGGGAAGGACAGGGCACCACACAATGAGCAGTTCTTC.

The J gene is TRBJ1-2, the V gene TRBV6-5; 9 positions agree with TRBD1. Trimming took 0 bases from V and 3 from J; bases not matched to a gene: 5. Germline CDR1 MNHEY, CDR2 SVGAGI. The CDR3 runs to 16 residues. CDR3 protein: CASSYSGGQGHYGYTF. DNA for the CDR3: TGTGCCAGCAGTTACTCAGGCGGACAGGGGCACTATGGCTACACCTTC.

This sequence joins TRBV19 and TRBJ1-1; tentatively, D is TRBD1 (6 bases). CDR1 LNHDA and CDR2 SQIVND come from the germline V gene (reference sequence). Deletions cut 5 bases from V and 2 bases from J, with 15 bases between. This CDR3 region has 15 residues. CDR3 nucleotides: TGTGCCAGTAGTTATTCTGGACAGTTTAACACTGAAGCTTTCTTT. Translated: CASSYSGQFNTEAFF.

This chain uses TRBV5-1 with TRBJ2-7; 10 bases are a match to TRBD2. With V trimmed by 0 bases and J by 5 bases, 11 bases remained unmatched. The CDR3 is made up of 17 amino acids. CDR1 is SGHRS, CDR2 YFSETQ, per germline. The CDR3 loop reads CASSLAGKVAGGNEQYF. For the CDR3, the DNA is TGCGCCAGCAGCTTGGCCGGGAAGGTAGCGGGAGGAAACGAGCAGTACTTC.

The chain is built from TRBV6-1 and TRBJ2-3; 11 bases align to TRBD2. With V trimmed by 3 bases and J by 2 bases, 4 bases remained unmatched. There are 16 residues in the CDR3. Germline V CDR1 and CDR2: MNHNS, SASEGT. The CDR3 DNA reads as TGTGCCAGCAGTGAGGTAGCGGGGGGGGTCACAGATACGCAGTATTTT. Encoded protein: CASSEVAGGVTDTQYF.

This clone has just one count. This chain uses TRBV28 with TRBJ1-2; TRBD1 is a possible D gene (5 bases). The CDR3 consists of 13 residues. Trimming pared 1 base from V and 6 bases from J, leaving 9 bases between. Germline V gives CDR1 MDHEN, CDR2 SYDVKM. CDR3 nucleotides: TGTGCCAGCAGTTTATACTGGGGCAATGGCTACACCTTC. Translating gives CASSLYWGNGYTF.

The V and J genes are TRBV6-5 and TRBJ1-3, with 8 bases aligning to TRBD1. Germline V gene lookup returns CDR1 MNHEY and CDR2 SVGAGI. This CDR3 contains 15 residues. The trim removed 5 bases at V and 3 bases at J, leaving 6 bases unmatched. The CDR3 DNA reads TGTGCCAGCAGTAGACAGGGGTTAGGTGGAAACACCATATATTTT. Protein sequence: CASSRQGLGGNTIYF.

This chain uses TRBV5-1 with TRBJ1-2; D perhaps matches TRBD1 (6 bases). Trimming removed 0 bases from V and 6 bases from J, with 18 bases in between. In germline, CDR1 is SGHRS, CDR2 YFSETQ. The CDR3 length is 16 residues. DNA for the CDR3: TGCGCCAGCAGCTTGGGAAACCCGGGGGCAGCTCATGGCTACACCTTC. Translating it yields CASSLGNPGAAHGYTF.

The chain employs TRBV13 and TRBJ2-7, with TRBD1 matching 7 bases. Trimming cost V 5 bases and J 2 bases; bases outside gene matches: 6. CDR3 length: 14 amino acids. Germline V gene data show CDR1 as PRHDT and CDR2 as FYEKMQ (reference sequence). This CDR3 reads CASSQGQSTYEQYF. CDR3 DNA sequence: TGTGCCAGCAGCCAGGGACAGAGTACCTACGAGCAGTACTTC.

The V call is TRBV7-2, the J call TRBJ1-2; tentative D call: TRBD1 (5 bases). CDR1 and CDR2 from the germline V gene are SGHTA and FQGNSA. CDR3 size: 15 residues. Trimming shortened V by 5 bases and J by 5 bases, and 18 bases separated the two germline ends. The CDR3 DNA reads as TGTGCCAGCAGCCCCATGGGGGGTCCCATATATGGCTACACCTTC. Its translation: CASSPMGGPIYGYTF.

The V call is TRBV4-1, the J call TRBJ2-5, with 8 bases that match TRBD1. The CDR3 totals 16 residues. From germline, CDR1 is MGHRA and CDR2 YSYEKL. The V segment lost 3 bases and the J segment 4 bases; nucleotides outside the gene matches: 10. The CDR3 is CASSQVDRVVRETQYF. CDR3 DNA sequence: TGCGCCAGCAGCCAGGTGGACAGGGTTGTCCGAGAGACCCAGTACTTC.

The chain links TRBV7-9 to TRBJ1-3; D not resolved. This CDR3 spans 9 amino acids. Per germline, CDR1 SEHNR and CDR2 FQNEAQ (reference sequence). The V end was cut by 5 bases, the J end by 12 bases, with 5 bases between. CDR3 nucleotides: TGTGCCAGCAGCCTCTGCATATATTTT. As protein: CASSLCIYF.

The rearrangement links TRBV23-1 to TRBJ2-7, with 8 positions matching TRBD2. TRBV23-1 is designated an ORF whose function remains uncertain. The CDR3 spans 14 residues. Unmatched junction bases numbered 4, after V lost 5 bases and J lost 1 base. Written as DNA, the CDR3 is TGCGCCAGCAGTATCGGGACTAGATCCTACGAGCAGTACTTC. Translation: CASSIGTRSYEQYF.

This chain connects TRBV19 to TRBJ1-4, with a tentative D call TRBD1 (5 bases). The CDR3 is 16 amino acids. CDR1 and CDR2 (germline): LNHDA, SQIVND (reference sequence). V was clipped by 7 bases and J by 7 bases, with 22 bases between them. The CDR3 reads CASTPTWGVGIEKLFF. CDR3 nucleotides: TGTGCCAGTACCCCTACATGGGGGGTCGGTATTGAAAAACTGTTTTTT. The complete variable domain, with remaining parts taken from reference TRBV19 and TRBJ1-4, reads DGGITQSPKYLFRKEGQNVTLSCEQNLNHDAMYWYRQDPGQGLRLIYYSQIVNDFQKGDIAEGYSVSREKKESFPLTVTSAQKNPTAFYLCASTPTWGVGIEKLFFGSGTQLSVL.